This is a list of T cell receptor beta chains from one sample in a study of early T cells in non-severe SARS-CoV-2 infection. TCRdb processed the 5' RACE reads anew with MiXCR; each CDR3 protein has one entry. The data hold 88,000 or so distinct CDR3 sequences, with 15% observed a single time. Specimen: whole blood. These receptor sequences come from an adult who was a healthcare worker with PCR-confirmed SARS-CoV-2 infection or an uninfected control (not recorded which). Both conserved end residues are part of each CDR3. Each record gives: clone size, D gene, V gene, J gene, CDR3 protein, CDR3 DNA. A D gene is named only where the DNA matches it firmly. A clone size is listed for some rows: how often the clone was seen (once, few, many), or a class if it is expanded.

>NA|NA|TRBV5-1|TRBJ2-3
CASSGGDGTDTQYF
TGCGCCAGCAGCGGGGGAGACGGCACAGATACGCAGTATTTT
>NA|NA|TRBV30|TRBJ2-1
CAWSAGTYEQFF
TGTGCCTGGAGTGCCGGGACCTATGAGCAGTTCTTC
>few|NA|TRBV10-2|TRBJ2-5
CASSESGLETQYF
TGCGCCAGCAGTGAGTCAGGGTTAGAGACCCAGTACTTC
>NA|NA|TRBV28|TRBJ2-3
CASSLTSTQYF
TGTGCCAGCAGTTTAACGAGTACGCAGTATTTT
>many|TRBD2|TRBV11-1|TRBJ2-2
CASSPLAGVPGELFF
TGTGCCAGCAGCCCTCTAGCGGGAGTGCCCGGGGAGCTGTTTTTT
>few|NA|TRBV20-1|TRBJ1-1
CSATQMNTEAFF
TGCAGTGCTACACAGATGAACACTGAAGCTTTCTTT
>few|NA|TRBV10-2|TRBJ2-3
CASSESTWVAPDTQYF
TGCGCCAGCAGTGAGTCGACGTGGGTAGCCCCAGATACGCAGTATTTT
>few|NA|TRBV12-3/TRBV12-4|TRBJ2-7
CASSLGGNAGQSYF
TGTGCCAGCAGTTTAGGGGGGAATGCGGGACAGAGCTACTTC
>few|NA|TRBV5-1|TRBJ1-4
CASSLQDSLHEKLFF
TGCGCCAGCAGCTTACAGGACAGTTTGCATGAAAAACTGTTTTTT
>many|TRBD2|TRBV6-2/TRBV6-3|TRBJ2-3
CASSSRTSVTDTQYF
TGTGCCAGCAGTTCCCGGACTAGCGTGACAGATACGCAGTATTTT
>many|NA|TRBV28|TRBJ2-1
CASSSNNEQFF
TGTGCCAGCAGTTCGAACAATGAGCAGTTCTTC
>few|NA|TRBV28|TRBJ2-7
CASSLRGHEQYF
TGTGCCAGCAGTTTACGGGGGCACGAGCAGTACTTC
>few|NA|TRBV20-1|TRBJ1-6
CSADEGQYNSPLHF
TGCAGTGCTGACGAGGGACAATATAATTCACCCCTCCACTTT
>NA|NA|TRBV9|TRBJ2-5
CASSVRVGQDTQYF
TGTGCCAGCAGCGTGCGTGTGGGCCAAGATACCCAGTACTTC
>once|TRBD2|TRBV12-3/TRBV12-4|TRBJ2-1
CASTTSGSGRNEQFF
TGTGCCAGCACCACCTCTGGGAGCGGGAGGAATGAGCAGTTCTTC
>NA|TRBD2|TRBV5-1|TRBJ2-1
CASSPGLVDSEQFF
TGCGCCAGCAGCCCGGGACTAGTTGATAGTGAGCAGTTCTTC
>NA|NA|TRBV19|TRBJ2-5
CASSNRGTAQETQYF
TGTGCCAGTAGTAACCGGGGGACAGCCCAAGAGACCCAGTACTTC
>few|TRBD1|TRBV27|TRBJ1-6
CASSRIGQGSPSPLHF
TGTGCCAGCAGTCGCATAGGACAGGGCTCACCTTCACCCCTCCACTTT
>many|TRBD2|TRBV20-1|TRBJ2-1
CSAIILAVYNEQFF
TGCAGTGCTATCATCCTAGCGGTCTACAATGAGCAGTTCTTC
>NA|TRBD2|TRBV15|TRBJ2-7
CATSRDVLAGGPSNEQYF
TGTGCCACCAGCAGAGATGTCCTAGCGGGAGGGCCCTCCAACGAGCAGTACTTC
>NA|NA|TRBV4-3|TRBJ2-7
CASSQAILSYEQYF
TGCGCCAGCAGCCAAGCAATCCTCTCCTACGAGCAGTACTTC
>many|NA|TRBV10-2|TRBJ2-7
CASSARGLSPYEQYF
TGCGCCAGCAGTGCACGGGGCCTTAGCCCCTACGAGCAGTACTTC
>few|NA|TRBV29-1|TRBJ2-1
CSVESQGPPEQFF
TGCAGCGTTGAATCACAGGGCCCTCCTGAGCAGTTCTTC
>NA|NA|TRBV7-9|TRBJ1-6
CASSFGLANSPLHF
TGTGCCAGCAGCTTTGGTCTTGCCAATTCACCCCTCCACTTT
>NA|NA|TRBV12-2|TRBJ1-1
CASRSQRQGENTEAFF
TGTGCAAGTCGCTCCCAACGACAGGGGGAGAACACTGAAGCTTTCTTT
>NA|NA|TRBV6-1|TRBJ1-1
CASSEGVTEAFF
TGTGCCAGCAGTGAAGGTGTAACTGAAGCTTTCTTT
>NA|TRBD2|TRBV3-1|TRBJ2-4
CASSQEGTSGPPGYIQYF
TGTGCCAGCAGCCAAGAAGGGACTAGCGGTCCCCCGGGGTACATTCAGTACTTC
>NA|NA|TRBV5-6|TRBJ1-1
CASSLFGPTEAFF
TGTGCCAGCAGCTTGTTCGGACCCACCGAAGCTTTCTTT
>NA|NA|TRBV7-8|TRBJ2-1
CASSLDMRPDGEQFF
TGTGCCAGCAGCTTAGACATGAGGCCAGATGGTGAGCAGTTCTTC
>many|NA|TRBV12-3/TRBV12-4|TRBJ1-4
CASSLGRKAEKLFF
TGTGCCAGCAGTTTAGGCAGGAAGGCGGAAAAACTGTTTTTT
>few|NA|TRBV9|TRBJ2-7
CASSVVPGVGYEQYF
TGTGCCAGCAGCGTAGTGCCCGGAGTAGGGTACGAGCAGTACTTC
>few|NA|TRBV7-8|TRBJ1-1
CASSLARADTEAFF
TGTGCCAGCAGCTTGGCCAGGGCGGACACTGAAGCTTTCTTT
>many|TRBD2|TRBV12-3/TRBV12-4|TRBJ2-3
CASSPVAGGQDTQYF
TGTGCCAGCAGTCCCGTGGCGGGAGGGCAGGATACGCAGTATTTT
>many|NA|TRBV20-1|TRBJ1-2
CSASPLGNGYTF
TGCAGTGCTAGCCCCCTGGGAAATGGCTACACCTTC
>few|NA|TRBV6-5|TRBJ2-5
CASSYGGETQYF
TGTGCCAGCAGTTATGGGGGAGAGACCCAGTACTTC
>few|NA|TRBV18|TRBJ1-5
CASSPPNQGLHSNQPQHF
TGTGCCAGCTCACCACCGAATCAGGGCCTACATAGCAATCAGCCCCAGCATTTT
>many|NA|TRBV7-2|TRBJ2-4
CASSLAGMGNKNIQYF
TGTGCCAGCAGCTTAGCAGGGATGGGTAACAAAAACATTCAGTACTTC
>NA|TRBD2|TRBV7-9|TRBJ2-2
CASSPSGIRELFF
TGTGCCAGCAGCCCTAGCGGGATAAGGGAGCTGTTTTTT
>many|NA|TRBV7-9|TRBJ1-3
CASSLNGNTIYF
TGTGCCAGCAGCTTAAATGGAAACACCATATATTTT
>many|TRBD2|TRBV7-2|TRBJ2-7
CASSLALAGAYEQYF
TGTGCCAGCAGCTTAGCGCTAGCGGGGGCCTACGAGCAGTACTTC
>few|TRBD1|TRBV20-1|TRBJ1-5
CSARERQGNQPQHF
TGCAGTGCTAGAGAAAGACAGGGAAATCAGCCCCAGCATTTT
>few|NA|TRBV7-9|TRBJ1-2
CASSLVGGPVGYTF
TGTGCCAGCAGCTTAGTCGGGGGGCCTGTTGGCTACACCTTC
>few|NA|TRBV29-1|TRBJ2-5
CSVEEIRAQETQYF
TGCAGCGTTGAAGAAATACGGGCCCAAGAGACCCAGTACTTC